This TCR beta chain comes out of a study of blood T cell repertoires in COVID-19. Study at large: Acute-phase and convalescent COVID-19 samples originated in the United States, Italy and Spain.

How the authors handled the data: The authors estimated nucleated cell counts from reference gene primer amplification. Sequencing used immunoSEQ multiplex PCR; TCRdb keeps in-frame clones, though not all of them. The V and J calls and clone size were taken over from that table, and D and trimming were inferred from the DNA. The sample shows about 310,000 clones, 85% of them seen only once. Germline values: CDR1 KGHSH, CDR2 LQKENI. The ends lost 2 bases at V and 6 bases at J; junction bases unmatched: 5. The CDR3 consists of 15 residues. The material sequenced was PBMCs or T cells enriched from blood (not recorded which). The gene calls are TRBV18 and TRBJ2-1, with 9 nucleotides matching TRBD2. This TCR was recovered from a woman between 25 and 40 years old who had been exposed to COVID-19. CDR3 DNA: TGTGCCAGCTCACCAGGCGGGAGGGCCTTCAATGAGCAGTTCTTC. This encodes CASSPGGRAFNEQFF.